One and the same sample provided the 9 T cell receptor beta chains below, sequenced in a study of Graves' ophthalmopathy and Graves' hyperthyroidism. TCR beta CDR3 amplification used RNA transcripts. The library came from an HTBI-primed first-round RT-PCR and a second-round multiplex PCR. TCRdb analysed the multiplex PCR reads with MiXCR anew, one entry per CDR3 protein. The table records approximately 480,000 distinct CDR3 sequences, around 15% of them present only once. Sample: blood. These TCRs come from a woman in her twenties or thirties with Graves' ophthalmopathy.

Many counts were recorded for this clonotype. CDR3 nucleotide sequence: TGTGCCAGCAGTTACTCAGACAATAACTATGGCTACACCTTC. This translates into CASSYSDNNYGYTF. This chain links TRBV6-5 with TRBJ1-2; D not certain. The CDR3 has 14 residues. V was pared by 0 bases and J by 1 base, with 6 bases between. Germline CDR1 and CDR2: MNHEY and SVGAGI.

The CDR3 region is CASSPGLAGTSSYEQYV. CDR3 DNA: TGTGCCAGCTCACCAGGACTAGCGGGGACCTCAAGCTACGAGCAGTACGTC. The chain joins TRBV18 to TRBJ2-7, with TRBD2 matching 12 bases. Per the germline V gene, CDR1 is KGHSH and CDR2 is LQKENI. The V segment lost 2 bases and the J segment 3 bases; nucleotides outside the gene matches: 8. The CDR3 contains 17 residues.

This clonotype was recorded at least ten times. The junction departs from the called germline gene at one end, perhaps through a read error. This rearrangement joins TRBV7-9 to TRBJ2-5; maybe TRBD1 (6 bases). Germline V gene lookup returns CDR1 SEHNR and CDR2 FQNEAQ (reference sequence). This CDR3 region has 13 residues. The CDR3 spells CASSLGGQETQYF. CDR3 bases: TGTGCCAGCAGTTTAGGGGGACAAGAGACCCAGTACTTC.

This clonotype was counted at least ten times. CDR3 bases: TGCGCCAGCAGCCAAGTCGTTTCTGGAAACACCATATATTTT. This translates into CASSQVVSGNTIYF. V gene TRBV4-1 combines with J gene TRBJ1-3; D remains unclear. The germline V and J ends were trimmed by 1 base and 1 base, with 5 bases remaining between them. The length of the CDR3 is 14 residues. Germline CDR1 is MGHRA and CDR2 is YSYEKL.

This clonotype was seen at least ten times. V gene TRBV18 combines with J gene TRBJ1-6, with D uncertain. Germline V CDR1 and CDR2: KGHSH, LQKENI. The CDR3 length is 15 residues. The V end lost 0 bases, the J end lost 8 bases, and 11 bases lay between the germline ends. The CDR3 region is CASSPPGVPDSPLHF. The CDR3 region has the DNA TGTGCCAGCTCACCACCGGGAGTCCCGGATTCACCCCTCCACTTT.

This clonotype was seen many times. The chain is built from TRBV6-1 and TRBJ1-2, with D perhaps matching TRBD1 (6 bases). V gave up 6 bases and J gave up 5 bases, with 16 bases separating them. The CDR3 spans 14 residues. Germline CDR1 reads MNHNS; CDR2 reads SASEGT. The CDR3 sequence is CASRGERGAYGYTF. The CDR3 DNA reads TGTGCCAGCAGGGGAGAACGGGGGGCGTATGGCTACACCTTC.

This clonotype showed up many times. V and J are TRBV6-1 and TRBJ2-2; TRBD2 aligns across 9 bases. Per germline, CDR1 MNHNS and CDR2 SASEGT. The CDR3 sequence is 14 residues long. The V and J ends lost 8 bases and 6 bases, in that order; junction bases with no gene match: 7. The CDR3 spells CASLGTSWAGELFF. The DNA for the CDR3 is TGTGCCAGCCTCGGGACTAGCTGGGCCGGGGAGCTGTTTTTT.

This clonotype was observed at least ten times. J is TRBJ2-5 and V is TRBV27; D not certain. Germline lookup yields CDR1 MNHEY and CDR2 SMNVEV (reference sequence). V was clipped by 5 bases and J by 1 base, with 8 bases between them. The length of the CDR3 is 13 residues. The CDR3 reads CASSRDRQETQYF. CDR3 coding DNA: TGTGCCAGCAGTCGCGACCGCCAAGAGACCCAGTACTTC.

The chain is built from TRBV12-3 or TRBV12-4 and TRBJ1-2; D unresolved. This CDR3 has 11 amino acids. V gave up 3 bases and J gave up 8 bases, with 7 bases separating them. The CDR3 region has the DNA TGTGCCAGCAGTTTTTCGACAGGCTACACCTTC. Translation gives CASSFSTGYTF.